This is a list of T cell receptor beta chains from one sample in a study of OX40 agonist ivuxolimab in advanced cancers. Assay used: immunoSEQ multiplex PCR; TCRdb lists only in-frame clones, some missing. The table lists 55,000 to 65,000 clones, about 90% of them singletons. The sample consisted of CD4+ or CD8+ T cells sorted from blood, taken in a trial of the OX40 agonist ivuxolimab. All receptors derive from an adult with an advanced solid tumor such as melanoma, head and neck, liver or kidney cancer. Both conserved end residues are part of each CDR3. Fields, in order: CDR3 length, V gene, D gene, J gene, clone size, CDR3 protein, CDR3 DNA. A D gene is named only where the DNA matches it firmly. The size of a clone is reported for some rows only, either as once, few or many, or as a class for expanded clones.

>18|TRBV4-2|TRBD2|TRBJ2-5|.
CASSQAGTSGGAQETQYF
TGTGCCAGCAGCCAGGCCGGGACTAGCGGGGGGGCCCAGGAGACCCAGTACTTC
>12|TRBV6-6|TRBD1|TRBJ2-3|.
CASGQGTDTQYF
TGTGCCAGCGGACAGGGAACAGATACGCAGTATTTT
>15|TRBV6-5|TRBD1|TRBJ1-1|.
CASSSTTGGDTEAFF
TGTGCCAGCAGTTCAACTACAGGGGGAGACACTGAAGCTTTCTTT
>14|TRBV6-5|.|TRBJ1-1|.
CASSYSDMNTEAFF
TGTGCCAGCAGTTACAGTGACATGAACACTGAAGCTTTCTTT
>15|TRBV5-1|TRBD2|TRBJ2-2|.
CASSLVGGYTGELFF
TGCGCCAGCAGCTTGGTCGGGGGGTACACCGGGGAGCTGTTTTTT
>13|TRBV6-5|.|TRBJ1-2|.
CASRSLGGAGYTF
TGTGCCAGCAGATCCCTCGGGGGCGCGGGCTACACCTTC
>12|TRBV19|.|TRBJ2-1|.
CASSLIYNEQFF
TGTGCCAGTAGTCTTATATACAATGAGCAGTTCTTC
>13|TRBV2|.|TRBJ1-1|.
CASRQDGETEAFF
TGTGCCAGCCGCCAGGACGGGGAGACTGAAGCTTTCTTT
>15|TRBV7-3|TRBD1|TRBJ2-5|.
CASSKAGTGGETQYF
TGTGCCAGCAGTAAAGCCGGGACAGGGGGAGAGACCCAGTACTTC
>14|TRBV7-9|.|TRBJ2-7|few
CASSSKGDPYEQYF
TGTGCCAGCAGCTCCAAGGGGGACCCCTACGAGCAGTACTTC
>15|TRBV11-3|.|TRBJ1-4|.
CASSPFDRYQEKLFF
TGTGCCAGCAGCCCCTTCGACAGGTATCAGGAAAAACTGTTTTTT
>14|TRBV10-2|.|TRBJ2-4|.
CASSATTGVDIQYF
TGCGCCAGCAGTGCCACGACTGGGGTCGACATTCAGTACTTC
>15|TRBV27|.|TRBJ2-7|.
CASSFKGWGWYEQYF
TGTGCCAGCAGTTTTAAGGGGTGGGGCTGGTACGAGCAGTACTTC
>13|TRBV6-6|.|TRBJ1-1|.
CASSYPGNTEAFF
TGTGCCAGCAGTTACCCAGGGAACACTGAAGCTTTCTTT
>15|TRBV9|TRBD1|TRBJ2-7|.
CASSATGGMPYEQYF
TGTGCCAGCAGCGCCACAGGGGGAATGCCCTACGAGCAGTACTTC
>14|TRBV28|TRBD1|TRBJ1-2|.
CASSTWTGDYGYTF
TGTGCCAGCAGTACTTGGACAGGAGATTATGGCTACACCTTC
>14|TRBV7-2|.|TRBJ1-1|.
CASSLERGWTEAFF
TGTGCCAGCAGCTTGGAGAGGGGCTGGACTGAAGCTTTCTTT
>17|TRBV11-2|.|TRBJ2-3|.
CASSPRVSGGMVDTQYF
TGTGCCAGCAGCCCCAGGGTTAGCGGAGGGATGGTAGATACGCAGTATTTT
>17|TRBV9|.|TRBJ2-3|.
CASSGGSGALSTDTQYF
TGTGCCAGCAGCGGGGGGTCGGGGGCCCTCAGCACAGATACGCAGTATTTT
>13|TRBV11-3|.|TRBJ2-5|.
CASSEEGGKTQYF
TGTGCCAGCAGCGAAGAGGGTGGTAAGACCCAGTACTTC
>15|TRBV9|TRBD1|TRBJ2-3|.
CASSVGTGWADTQYF
TGTGCCAGCAGCGTCGGGACAGGGTGGGCAGATACGCAGTATTTT
>14|TRBV6-1|TRBD1|TRBJ1-2|.
CASSVTGQGTGYTF
TGTGCCAGCAGTGTCACGGGACAGGGGACTGGCTACACCTTC
>15|TRBV6-1|TRBD2|TRBJ2-7|.
CASKRGGGRTYEQYF
TGTGCCAGCAAGCGGGGCGGAGGCAGGACCTACGAGCAGTACTTC
>14|TRBV2|.|TRBJ2-2|.
CASTEWENTGELFF
TGTGCCAGCACCGAGTGGGAGAACACCGGGGAGCTGTTTTTT